Reported below is one T cell receptor (beta chain). The table came from immunoSEQ multiplex PCR; TCRdb's copy has only in-frame clones and leaves some out. In the table there are 300,000 or so clones, around 90% of which are singletons. The CDR3 loop spans 18 amino acids. CDR1 SGHDT and CDR2 YYEEEE come from the germline V gene. The J segment lost 6 bases and the V segment lost 4 bases, leaving 15 bases of the junction unmatched. The data are from a study of blood T cell repertoires in COVID-19. Study details: Samples came from the United States, Italy and Spain, spanning acute and convalescent COVID-19.

This clonotype was obtained from a woman aged 40 to 50 with acute or convalescent COVID-19. Specimen: peripheral blood. This chain uses TRBV5-6 with TRBJ1-5, with 11 bases fitting TRBD1. CDR3 sequence reads: CASSPYRGQGVMAQPQHF. The CDR3 DNA is TGTGCCAGCAGCCCGTATAGGGGACAGGGGGTGATGGCTCAGCCCCAGCATTTT.